These T cell receptor beta chains were read from a single sample in a study of cytomegalovirus exposure and HLA in healthy donors. Profiled with immunoSEQ multiplex PCR; TCRdb holds only in-frame clones, not every one. The repertoire holds about 200,000 clones, with around 80% as singletons. The source material was PBMCs. These receptors came from a man aged 30-40 years in good health and CMV-seronegative. Both conserved end residues are part of each CDR3. Fields, in order: V gene, CDR3 length, D gene, clone size, J gene, CDR3 protein, CDR3 DNA. A D gene is named only where the DNA matches it firmly. Clone size is shown for a subset of rows, as once, few, many or a class of expanded clone.

v_gene: TRBV4-1
len: 13
d_gene: NA
abundance: NA
j_gene: TRBJ1-2
CDR3aa: CASSRDTGYGYTF
CDR3nt: TGCGCCAGCAGCAGGGACACCGGCTATGGCTACACCTTC

v_gene: TRBV7-9
len: 13
d_gene: NA
abundance: NA
j_gene: TRBJ2-5
CDR3aa: CASSGAAEETQYF
CDR3nt: TGTGCCAGCAGCGGGGCGGCTGAAGAGACCCAGTACTTC

v_gene: TRBV7-9
len: 16
d_gene: NA
abundance: NA
j_gene: TRBJ1-4
CDR3aa: CASSPSNRATNEKLFF
CDR3nt: TGTGCCAGCAGCCCGTCCAACAGGGCCACTAATGAAAAACTGTTTTTT

v_gene: TRBV5-1
len: 18
d_gene: TRBD1
abundance: NA
j_gene: TRBJ2-6
CDR3aa: CASSLVGQGVSGANVLTF
CDR3nt: TGCGCCAGCAGCTTGGTAGGACAGGGGGTCTCTGGGGCCAACGTCCTGACTTTC

v_gene: TRBV19
len: 16
d_gene: NA
abundance: NA
j_gene: TRBJ1-1
CDR3aa: CASSSPFGSVNTEAFF
CDR3nt: TGTGCCAGTAGTTCCCCCTTTGGGAGTGTGAACACTGAAGCTTTCTTT

v_gene: TRBV4-2
len: 17
d_gene: TRBD2
abundance: NA
j_gene: TRBJ2-3
CDR3aa: CASSQLWAGGDTDTQYF
CDR3nt: TGTGCCAGCAGCCAACTCTGGGCGGGGGGGGACACAGATACGCAGTATTTT

v_gene: TRBV5-1
len: 12
d_gene: NA
abundance: few
j_gene: TRBJ1-2
CDR3aa: CASRGGGNGYTF
CDR3nt: TGCGCCAGCAGGGGAGGGGGAAATGGCTACACCTTC

v_gene: TRBV27
len: 14
d_gene: TRBD1
abundance: NA
j_gene: TRBJ2-7
CDR3aa: CASSRPGQSYEQYF
CDR3nt: TGTGCCAGCAGCAGGCCGGGACAGTCCTACGAGCAGTACTTC

v_gene: TRBV11-2
len: 14
d_gene: NA
abundance: once
j_gene: TRBJ1-4
CDR3aa: CASSLLQGSEKLFF
CDR3nt: TGTGCCAGCAGCTTACTACAGGGTAGTGAAAAACTGTTTTTT

v_gene: TRBV10-3
len: 14
d_gene: NA
abundance: NA
j_gene: TRBJ2-5
CDR3aa: CAISDLQGQETQYF
CDR3nt: TGTGCCATCAGTGATTTACAGGGTCAAGAGACCCAGTACTTC

v_gene: TRBV28
len: 15
d_gene: TRBD1
abundance: NA
j_gene: TRBJ2-1
CDR3aa: CASSPTGGNYNEQFF
CDR3nt: TGTGCCAGCAGTCCGACAGGGGGCAACTACAATGAGCAGTTCTTC

v_gene: TRBV6-5
len: 14
d_gene: NA
abundance: NA
j_gene: TRBJ1-1
CDR3aa: CASSYNRVNTEAFF
CDR3nt: TGTGCCAGCAGTTACAACAGGGTGAACACTGAAGCTTTCTTT

v_gene: TRBV5-4
len: 12
d_gene: NA
abundance: NA
j_gene: TRBJ2-1
CDR3aa: CASSPGSPEQFF
CDR3nt: TGTGCCAGCAGCCCCGGGTCACCTGAGCAGTTCTTC

v_gene: TRBV18
len: 20
d_gene: NA
abundance: NA
j_gene: TRBJ1-1
CDR3aa: CASSPTLQTRFSGMNTEAFF
CDR3nt: TGTGCCAGCTCCCCCACTCTCCAGACACGCTTCAGCGGTATGAACACTGAAGCTTTCTTT

v_gene: TRBV4-2
len: 13
d_gene: NA
abundance: NA
j_gene: TRBJ2-5
CDR3aa: CASSQAGEETQYF
CDR3nt: TGTGCCAGCAGCCAAGCAGGGGAAGAGACCCAGTACTTC

v_gene: TRBV29-1
len: 18
d_gene: NA
abundance: NA
j_gene: TRBJ2-3
CDR3aa: CSVELGNSDDSYTDTQYF
CDR3nt: TGCAGCGTTGAACTTGGCAATAGTGACGACTCCTACACAGATACGCAGTATTTT

v_gene: TRBV6-6
len: 15
d_gene: NA
abundance: few
j_gene: TRBJ2-2
CDR3aa: CASSSGVANTGELFF
CDR3nt: TGTGCCAGCAGCTCCGGAGTAGCAAACACCGGGGAGCTGTTTTTT

v_gene: TRBV7-9
len: 14
d_gene: TRBD1
abundance: NA
j_gene: TRBJ1-2
CDR3aa: CASRGDSSNYGYTF
CDR3nt: TGTGCCAGCAGGGGGGACAGCTCTAACTATGGCTACACCTTC

v_gene: TRBV19
len: 17
d_gene: NA
abundance: NA
j_gene: TRBJ1-5
CDR3aa: CASSNPGGSNSNQPQHF
CDR3nt: TGTGCCAGTAGTAACCCCGGGGGGAGTAATAGCAATCAGCCCCAGCATTTT

v_gene: TRBV28
len: 13
d_gene: NA
abundance: NA
j_gene: TRBJ1-3
CDR3aa: CASSQGGENTIYF
CDR3nt: TGTGCCAGCAGTCAGGGAGGTGAAAACACCATATATTTT

v_gene: TRBV5-4
len: 13
d_gene: NA
abundance: NA
j_gene: TRBJ2-3
CDR3aa: CASSSPSTDTQYF
CDR3nt: TGTGCCAGCAGCTCCCCGAGCACAGATACGCAGTATTTT

v_gene: TRBV7-9
len: 14
d_gene: TRBD2
abundance: NA
j_gene: TRBJ2-7
CDR3aa: CASSSSGGSYEQYF
CDR3nt: TGTGCCAGCAGCTCTAGCGGGGGGTCATACGAGCAGTACTTC

v_gene: TRBV19
len: 16
d_gene: NA
abundance: few
j_gene: TRBJ1-5
CDR3aa: CASTIANRVGNQPQHF
CDR3nt: TGTGCCAGTACCATAGCGAACAGGGTCGGGAATCAGCCCCAGCATTTT

v_gene: TRBV19
len: 14
d_gene: NA
abundance: NA
j_gene: TRBJ1-4
CDR3aa: CASRRQELNEKLFF
CDR3nt: TGTGCCAGTAGGCGACAGGAGCTTAATGAAAAACTGTTTTTT

v_gene: TRBV19
len: 16
d_gene: TRBD2
abundance: NA
j_gene: TRBJ2-3
CDR3aa: CASTPEGAGGPNTQYF
CDR3nt: TGTGCCAGTACCCCCGAGGGGGCGGGGGGGCCAAATACGCAGTATTTT